What follows are 10 T cell receptor beta chains derived from one specimen sequenced in a study of preoperative IRX-2 immunotherapy in early breast cancer. TCRdb's copy holds only in-frame clones and misses some; the assay was immunoSEQ multiplex PCR. The data show approximately 98,000 clones, with just over 85% seen just once and roughly 2% held by the top ten. The treatment was: preoperative locoregional IRX-2 cytokine immunotherapy. The material was tumor tissue, obtained after IRX-2 immunotherapy. These receptors all come from a human donor with breast cancer.

This rearrangement joins TRBV7-8 to TRBJ2-2; tentative D call: TRBD2 (6 bases). Germline CDR1 SGHVS, CDR2 FQNEAQ. V was shortened by 3 bases and J by 4 bases, with 15 bases between the two germline ends. The CDR3 has 16 residues. Here the CDR3 reads CASSFWRELSTGELFF. The CDR3 nucleotides read TGTGCCAGCAGCTTTTGGAGGGAGTTGAGCACCGGGGAGCTGTTTTTT.

The chain joins TRBV30 to TRBJ1-4, with a weak D call TRBD1 (5 bases). Trimming pared 3 bases from V and 7 bases from J, leaving 9 bases between. CDR3 size: 12 residues. Germline V gene sequence: CDR1 GTSNPN, CDR2 SVGIG (reference sequence). The CDR3 spells CAWSVRGEKLFF. The CDR3 coding sequence is TGTGCCTGGAGCGTAAGGGGTGAAAAACTGTTTTTT.

The J gene is TRBJ1-1, the V gene TRBV6-8, with a possible D match to TRBD1 (5 bases). The CDR3 runs 14 residues. Trimming removed 7 bases from V and 4 bases from J, with 16 bases in between. CDR1 and CDR2 from the germline V gene are MNHGY and SAAAGT. The CDR3 DNA is TGTGCCAGCACCATTCGTGGAGGGGCCACTGAAGCTTTCTTT. Translated: CASTIRGGATEAFF.

The chain employs TRBV11-3 and TRBJ2-2; a weak D match, TRBD2 (6 bases). The CDR3 has 15 residues. The V end was cut by 5 bases, the J end by 6 bases, with 16 bases between. Germline V lookup: CDR1 SGHNT, CDR2 YENEEA. Written as DNA, the CDR3 is TGTGCCAGCAGCGGTCTCGCGGGACGGCCCGGGGAGCTGTTTTTT. It yields the protein CASSGLAGRPGELFF.

The chain has TRBV2 and TRBJ2-1, with TRBD1 as a possible D gene (6 bases). The CDR3 sequence is 15 residues long. The ends were cut back, 8 bases at V and 0 bases at J, with 14 bases in the middle. Germline V gene lookup returns CDR1 SNHLY and CDR2 FYNNEI. The CDR3 here is CASGEQGASYNEQFF. CDR3 sequence (DNA): TGTGCCAGCGGGGAACAGGGTGCCTCCTACAATGAGCAGTTCTTC. Full variable domain (rest looked up from reference TRBV2 and TRBJ2-1): EPEVTQTPSHQVTQMGQEVILRCVPISNHLYFYWYRQILGQKVEFLVSFYNNEISEKSEIFDDQFSVERPDGSNFTLKIRSTKLEDSAMYFCASGEQGASYNEQFFGPGTRLTVL.

V usage is TRBV18 and J usage is TRBJ2-4, with TRBD2 identical over 8 bases. J gave up 9 bases and V 5 bases, and 12 bases lay outside the gene matches. CDR3 length: 15 amino acids. CDR1 is KGHSH and CDR2 is LQKENI in the germline V gene. CDR3 protein: CASSEVSAGGSIQYF. Written as DNA, the CDR3 is TGTGCCAGCTCAGAGGTTTCTGCGGGAGGTTCCATTCAGTACTTC.

The rearrangement uses TRBV19 and TRBJ1-4, with TRBD1 matching over 9 bases. CDR3 length: 16 amino acids. The V gene end was trimmed by 6 bases and the J gene end by 7 bases; junction bases not matched to a gene: 12. CDR1 is LNHDA, CDR2 SQIVND, per germline (reference sequence). For the CDR3, the DNA is TGTGCCAGTAGCCCTCGGTCGGTGGGACAGGGTGAAAAACTGTTTTTT. It encodes CASSPRSVGQGEKLFF. The full variable domain, with the rest looked up from reference TRBV19 and TRBJ1-4, is DGGITQSPKYLFRKEGQNVTLSCEQNLNHDAMYWYRQDPGQGLRLIYYSQIVNDFQKGDIAEGYSVSREKKESFPLTVTSAQKNPTAFYLCASSPRSVGQGEKLFFGSGTQLSVL.

The V and J genes are TRBV10-2 and TRBJ1-2; TRBD1 aligns across 9 bases. V gave up 4 bases and J gave up 3 bases; unmatched junction bases: 9. The CDR3 spans 16 residues. The germline CDR1 and CDR2 sequences are WSHSY and SAAADI. Here the CDR3 reads CASSAGQGLLDYGYTF. CDR3 in DNA: TGCGCCAGCAGTGCGGGACAGGGCTTGCTCGACTATGGCTACACCTTC.

This sequence joins TRBV23-1 and TRBJ2-5, with 11 bases aligning to TRBD1. TRBV23-1 has ORF status, its function being uncertain. V lost 6 bases and J lost 5; bases outside the gene matches: 8. This CDR3 is 15 amino acids long. For the CDR3, the DNA is TGCGCCAGCAGGCGGGACAGGGGGGCGTCGGAGACCCAGTACTTC. Residues: CASRRDRGASETQYF.

This sequence joins TRBV18 and TRBJ1-1; 9 nucleotides line up with TRBD1. Germline V gives CDR1 KGHSH, CDR2 LQKENI. Trimming at V came to 3 bases and at J to 1 base, leaving 3 bases not matched to a gene. The CDR3 runs 15 residues. The CDR3 loop reads CASSPRTGENTEAFF. The CDR3 DNA is TGTGCCAGCTCACCGCGGACAGGGGAGAACACTGAAGCTTTCTTT.